The T cell receptor beta chain described here comes from a study of T-cell reconstitution after alpha-beta-depleted transplantation in children. The germline gives CDR1 DFQATT, CDR2 SNEGSKA (reference sequence). V shed 1 base, J shed 7 bases, and the junction held 8 bases outside the gene matches. The length of the CDR3 is 17 residues. This clonotype has at least ten counts. Its antigen remains unknown. Study findings and constraints: After transplant, at about two months, alpha-beta T cells were reportedly derived from several hundred expanded graft clones. It was newly produced T cells that mostly accounted for T-cell counts and diversity one year after transplant. Day-60 TCRbeta diversity that was high in some patients was derived from surviving recipient T cells and thymic progenitors.

Unique molecular identifiers tagged the TCRbeta library. TCRdb ran MiXCR on the PCR reads and lists one entry per CDR3 protein. Among approximately 500,000 distinct CDR3 sequences listed, about 10% were seen once. Specimen: PBMCs, collected before TCRalphabeta/CD19-depleted stem cell transplant. The TCR sequence derives from a child aged 2-15 years with inherited bone marrow failure, due to receive a stem cell transplant. This chain connects TRBV20-1 to TRBJ2-1, with 15 positions matching TRBD2. CDR3 DNA: TGCAGTGCTAGAGGAAATAAGGGACTAGCGGGAGGAAATGAGCAGTTCTTC. This gives the protein CSARGNKGLAGGNEQFF.